This TCR beta chain came from a study of cytomegalovirus exposure and HLA in healthy donors. General study findings and limits: A few chains linked to CMV were shown in vitro to be specific for CMV antigens. Beyond CMV serostatus, there was no information to go on about immune exposure.

This CDR3 contains 14 residues. Germline CDR1 reads GTSNPN; CDR2 reads SVGIG (reference sequence). V shed 4 bases, J shed 5 bases, and the junction held 2 bases outside the gene matches. The PCR was carried out with 60 Vbeta primers and 13 Jbeta primers. Sequencing used immunoSEQ multiplex PCR; TCRdb keeps in-frame clones, though not all of them. Altogether roughly 180,000 clones are present, roughly 83% being singletons, with the ten largest covering about 0.25%. For this clone: The antigen remains undetermined.

This TCR was sampled from a boy younger than 18 in good health and CMV-seronegative. The sample comprised PBMCs. This chain uses TRBV30 with TRBJ2-3, with 14 bases aligning to TRBD2. The CDR3 region has the DNA TGTGCCTGGACCGGACTAGCGGGAGGAGATACGCAGTATTTT. Translating it yields CAWTGLAGGDTQYF.